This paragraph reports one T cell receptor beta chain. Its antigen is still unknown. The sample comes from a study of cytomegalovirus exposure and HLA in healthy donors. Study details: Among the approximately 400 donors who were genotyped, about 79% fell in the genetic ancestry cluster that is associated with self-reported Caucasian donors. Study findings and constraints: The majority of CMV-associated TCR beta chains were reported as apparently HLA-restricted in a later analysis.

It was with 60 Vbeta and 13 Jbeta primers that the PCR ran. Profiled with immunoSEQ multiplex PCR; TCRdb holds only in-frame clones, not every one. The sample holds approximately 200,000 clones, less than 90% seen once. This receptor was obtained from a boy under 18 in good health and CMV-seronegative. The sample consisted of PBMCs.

This chain's CDR3 is CASSDSSGNEQFF. Here the CDR3 DNA reads TGTGCCAGCAGTGACTCATCCGGCAATGAGCAGTTCTTC. This sequence joins TRBV6-4 and TRBJ2-1; no definite D call. Per germline, CDR1 MRHNA and CDR2 SNTAGT. Trimming left V 0 bases short and J 6 bases short, with 6 bases between. CDR3 length: 13 residues.